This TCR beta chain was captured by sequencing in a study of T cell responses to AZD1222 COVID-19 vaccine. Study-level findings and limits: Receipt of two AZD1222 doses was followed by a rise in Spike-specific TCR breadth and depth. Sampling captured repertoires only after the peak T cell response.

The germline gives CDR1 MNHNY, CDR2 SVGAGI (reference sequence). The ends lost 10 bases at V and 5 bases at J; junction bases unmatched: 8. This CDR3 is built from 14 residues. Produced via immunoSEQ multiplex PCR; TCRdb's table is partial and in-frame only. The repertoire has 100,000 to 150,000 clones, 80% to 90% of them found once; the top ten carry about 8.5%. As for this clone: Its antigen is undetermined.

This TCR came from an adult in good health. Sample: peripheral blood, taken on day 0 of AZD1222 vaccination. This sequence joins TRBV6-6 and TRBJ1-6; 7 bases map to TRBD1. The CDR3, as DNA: TGTGCCACCGACGCCGGGACAGATAATTCACCCCTCCACTTT. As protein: CATDAGTDNSPLHF.